This T cell receptor (beta chain) came from a study of blood T cell repertoires in COVID-19 (dated by TCRdb to the early 2020s). General notes on the study: Samples from collaborators originated in the United States, Italy and Spain and spanned both the acute and convalescent phases of COVID-19. The prospective study material was composed of cDNA or gDNA derived from T cells, B-cell-depleted T cells, or PBMCs. Deeply sampled blood TCRbeta repertoires from subjects exposed to, actively infected with, or recovered from COVID-19 were included in the dataset. A freely available public database, intended as a resource for researchers studying the immune response to SARS-CoV-2, is where the repertoires were released. Samples were obtained from the ongoing ImmuneRACE study (first 160 participants) and from about 1,300 subjects provided by 6 global collaborators. A de-identified subject ID, COVID-19 status, age in years and sex were almost always included in the sample metadata. HLA class I and class II types, where available, came from metadata supplied by the sample provider rather than from assay-based typing. What the study reported, not specific to this receptor: The amount of clinical and demographic metadata varied by source and participant and was provided uncurated.

The junction shows trimming of 6 bases on V and 5 bases on J, and the gene matches do not reach 8 bases of it. CDR1 and CDR2, looked up from the germline V gene, are MDHEN and SYDVKM. Its CDR3 holds 14 amino acids, cysteine through phenylalanine. Of the read, only the CDR3 DNA is kept; its 42 bases are in frame from base 1. The immunoSEQ Assay, a bias-controlled multiplex PCR, was used to amplify TCRbeta CDR3 regions from genomic DNA. On the authors' methods: Within the assay, amplification of reference gene primers was used to estimate how many nucleated cells each sample contained. To quantify the absolute abundance of each unique TCRbeta CDR3 rearrangement, sequence reads were collapsed and filtered. Productive Simpson clonality was computed per sample as the square root of Simpson's diversity index over productive rearrangements. TCRdb provides this immuneACCESS table in a form limited to in-frame rearrangements. Some clones are lacking; in checked studies, under half of them reflect an unresolved V gene, and why the rest are absent is not known. That table furnishes V, J and clone size, whereas the DNA furnished D and trimming. This sample gives about 200,000 clones in total; approximately 82% of them show up just once. The ten largest make up under 15% of the sample.

Each collaborating institution followed its own protocols to collect whole blood in K2EDTA tubes. For TCRbeta analysis, collaborators shipped samples in one of three forms: frozen whole blood, isolated PBMCs, or DNA extracted from either of those sample types. In the case of this clone: Its antigen is not yet known. Per-base quality was not reported, and no clone a single base away is much larger than it.

The receptor comes from a human donor in a cohort sampled during active COVID-19. The chain joins TRBV28 to TRBJ1-1; 8 central nucleotides agree with TRBD1. Sequencing input: peripheral blood. The CDR3 protein: CASRRTGWKTEAFF. The DNA sequence follows: TGTGCCAGCAGGAGGACAGGGTGGAAGACTGAAGCTTTCTTT.